This TCR beta chain was observed in a study of beta chain features in type 1 diabetes. Concerning this clone: Its antigen remains unknown.

As every portion of the isolated RNA was reverse transcribed, the sequencing read expressed TCRB transcripts. Profiling relied on immunoSEQ multiplex PCR, and the TCRdb table lists in-frame clones only, not all of them. The repertoire has some 150,000 clones, about an eighth of them found once; the top ten carry roughly 1.4%. Overall study results and limits: Shortening that was moderate but significant affected the TCRB CDR3s of Type 1 diabetes patients in all four CD4+ subsets.

The sequencing input was central memory CD4+ T cells from blood. The TCR sequence derives from a man between 18 and 29 years old with type 1 diabetes.

The CDR3: CASSWVAGDNSQTQYF. In nucleotides, the CDR3 is TGTGCCAGCAGTTGGGTAGCGGGGGATAACTCCCAGACCCAGTACTTC. The chain links TRBV6-5 to TRBJ2-5; 9 bases are shared with TRBD2. V shed 4 bases, J shed 6 bases, and the junction held 12 bases outside the gene matches. Germline lookup yields CDR1 MNHEY and CDR2 SVGAGI. This CDR3 region has 16 residues.